The 8 T cell receptor beta chains below were found in one sample sequenced in a study of blood T cells in healthy people across ages. Using a J-beta primer mix together with a sample-barcoded 5' primer, a second PCR was run for about 7 to 12 cycles. TCRdb analysed the 5' RACE reads with MiXCR anew, one entry per CDR3 protein. This table has hundreds of thousands of distinct CDR3 sequences, around 52% appearing once. The sample consisted of blood. The receptors originated from a woman older than 75 in good health.

On this clonotype: The junction differs from germline at one of its ends, possibly a read error. The chain recombines TRBV5-1 with TRBJ2-5; D might be TRBD2 (5 bases). The CDR3 length is 11 residues. The germline V gene has CDR1 SGHRS and CDR2 YFSETQ. The CDR3 coding sequence is TGCGCCAACAGCGGTCAAGAGACCCAGTACTTC. It specifies CANSGQETQYF.

Comment on this clonotype: The junction and the germline gene differ at one end; a read error may be behind it. V and J are TRBV16 and TRBJ1-2; 7 bases are a match to TRBD1. Germline CDR1 KGHSY, CDR2 FQNENV. This CDR3 is built from 12 residues. The CDR3, as DNA: TGTGCCGGCAGCCCGACAGGGCAGGGCTACACCTTC. It yields the protein CAGSPTGQGYTF. The variable domain in full, with the rest retrieved from reference TRBV16 and TRBJ1-2, is GEEVAQTPKHLVRGEGQKAKLYCAPIKGHSYVFWYQQVLKNEFKFLISFQNENVFDETGMPKERFSAKCLPNSPCSLEIQATKLEDSAVYFCAGSPTGQGYTFGSGTRLTVV.

The chain uses TRBV21-1 and TRBJ2-1; no DNA check was done on the table's D call, TRBD1. TRBV21-1 is termed a pseudogene. The CDR3 length is 14 residues. The CDR3 loop reads CASSKGDRVDEQFF. As DNA, the CDR3 is TGTGCCAGCAGCAAAGGGGACAGGGTTGATGAGCAGTTCTTC.

This chain connects TRBV12-3 or TRBV12-4 to TRBJ2-3; maybe TRBD2 (5 bases). Between the trimmed V and J ends, which lost 8 bases and 2 bases, there was a span of 20 bases. The CDR3 extends over 16 amino acids. The CDR3 spells CASGPRGRGITDTQYF. CDR3 in DNA: TGTGCCAGCGGTCCCCGGGGTAGAGGGATCACAGATACGCAGTATTTT.

The rearrangement joins TRBV27 to TRBJ1-6, with 9 bases identical to TRBD1. This CDR3 has 15 residues. Unmatched junction bases numbered 8, after V lost 5 bases and J lost 9 bases. CDR1 is MNHEY and CDR2 is SMNVEV in the germline V gene (reference sequence). For the CDR3, the DNA is TGTGCCAGCAGTGGACAGGGGAGGATTTTTTCACCCCTCCACTTT. Translated, it gives CASSGQGRIFSPLHF.

This clonotype was counted at least ten times. The V call is TRBV4-1, the J call TRBJ2-3; 11 nucleotides match TRBD2. The CDR3 totals 16 residues. Germline assignment: CDR1 MGHRA and CDR2 YSYEKL. Trimming took 1 base from V and 5 from J; bases not matched to a gene: 5. The CDR3 here is CASSQGLAGTLDTQYF. The CDR3 nucleotides are TGCGCCAGCAGCCAAGGACTAGCGGGGACCCTAGATACGCAGTATTTT.

Turning to this clonotype: An end of the junction differs from the germline gene, which may be a read error. The chain carries TRBV20-1 and TRBJ2-6, with D possibly TRBD2 on 5 matching bases. Germline V gene data show CDR1 as DFQATT and CDR2 as SNEGSKA (reference sequence). This CDR3 is 16 amino acids long. CDR3 sequence reads: CSAPQAVALRANALTF. The CDR3 DNA reads TGCAGTGCTCCTCAGGCAGTGGCCTTGAGGGCCAACGCCCTGACTTTC.

This clonotype was counted at least ten times. The chain couples TRBV20-1 to TRBJ2-3; 8 bases are shared with TRBD1. After removal of 1 base from V and 1 base from J, the junction contained 4 bases not matched to a gene. Germline CDR1 DFQATT, CDR2 SNEGSKA (reference sequence). The CDR3 runs 15 residues. The CDR3 coding sequence is TGCAGTGCTAGAGGACGCAGGGGGCGCACAGATACGCAGTATTTT. Translating it yields CSARGRRGRTDTQYF.